This is a list of T cell receptor beta chains from one sample in a study of early T cells in non-severe SARS-CoV-2 infection. One entry per CDR3 protein, called by TCRdb with MiXCR from the 5' RACE reads. Here the sample spans around 83,000 distinct CDR3 sequences, roughly 12% being singletons. The sequencing used whole blood, collected at baseline. These TCRs come from an adult who was a healthcare worker with PCR-confirmed SARS-CoV-2 infection or an uninfected control (not recorded which). The CDR3 runs from the conserved cysteine through the conserved F or W. The D gene is left open where the match is weak. Size tells how often a clone was seen (once, few, many) or the class of an expanded clone, and some rows leave it out.

V gene,D gene,J gene,clone size,CDR3 DNA,CDR3 protein
TRBV18,-,TRBJ2-2,-,TGTGCCAGCTCACGGGACACCGGGGAGCTGTTTTTT,CASSRDTGELFF
TRBV28,TRBD1,TRBJ1-3,-,TGTGCCAGCAGTCTTGCGGGACAGGCCTCTGGAAACACCATATATTTT,CASSLAGQASGNTIYF
TRBV29-1,TRBD2,TRBJ2-5,-,TGCAGCGTTAAGGTAGCGGGAGGAGGAGAGACCCAGTACTTC,CSVKVAGGGETQYF
TRBV24-1,-,TRBJ1-2,many,TGTGCCACCAGTGATTTTGGAGGCTACACCTTC,CATSDFGGYTF
TRBV14,-,TRBJ2-7,-,TGTGCCAGCAGCCAAGAATTAGGCTACGAGCAGTACTTC,CASSQELGYEQYF
TRBV6-5,-,TRBJ1-1,few,TGTGCCAGCAGTTACTCAGGACGGGACACTGAAGCTTTCTTT,CASSYSGRDTEAFF
TRBV18,-,TRBJ2-1,-,TGTGCCAGCTCACCACCCGGCGGTGCATTTAGCTCCTACAATGAGCAGTTCTTC,CASSPPGGAFSSYNEQFF
TRBV12-3/TRBV12-4,TRBD2,TRBJ2-1,-,TGTGCCAGCAGTTCCCCTAGCGGGGGCTCCCGTGATGAGCAGTTCTTC,CASSSPSGGSRDEQFF
TRBV19,TRBD2,TRBJ2-1,few,TGTGCCAGTAGTATCCGGCCCCTAGCGGGGTTTCCGAATGAGCAGTTCTTC,CASSIRPLAGFPNEQFF
TRBV29-1,TRBD2,TRBJ2-7,-,TGCAGCGTGATAGGGTCTAGCGGCTACGAGCAGTACTTC,CSVIGSSGYEQYF
TRBV19,-,TRBJ2-7,few,TGTGCCAGTAGTGGAGAATCGAGCCGCTACGAGCAGTACTTC,CASSGESSRYEQYF
TRBV7-2,TRBD1,TRBJ2-6,-,TGTGCCAGCAGCCCAGGGACCGGGACAGGGTACCCTTTTTCTGGGGCCAACGTCCTGACTTTC,CASSPGTGTGYPFSGANVLTF
TRBV30,TRBD1,TRBJ1-1,many,TGTGCCTGGACCCTGGGACAGGGTGGATCTGAAGCTTTCTTT,CAWTLGQGGSEAFF
TRBV19,TRBD2,TRBJ2-7,-,TGTGCCAGTAGTCCCCTAGCGGGAGCTCACGAGCAGTACTTC,CASSPLAGAHEQYF
TRBV9,TRBD1,TRBJ2-7,many,TGTGCCAGCAGCGTAGGGGACAGGGGAGAGGAGTACTTC,CASSVGDRGEEYF
TRBV7-6,TRBD1,TRBJ1-4,-,TGTGCCAGCAGCTTAGCACCGAGGACAGGGGATGAAAAACTGTTTTTT,CASSLAPRTGDEKLFF
TRBV12-3/TRBV12-4,TRBD2,TRBJ2-7,-,TGTGCCAGCAGTAGCGGGGTCTCTGGGTACGAGCAGTACTTC,CASSSGVSGYEQYF
TRBV2,-,TRBJ1-3,many,TGTGCCAGCAGTGATTCCCGTAAGAGCTCTGGAAACACCATATATTTT,CASSDSRKSSGNTIYF
TRBV18,-,TRBJ1-2,-,TGTGCCAACTACCTTTCGCCGGGGACGGACCCGGTAGGCTACACCTTC,CANYLSPGTDPVGYTF
TRBV18,-,TRBJ1-2,few,TGTGCCAGCTCAAGTGCAGGAGGAGATGGCTACACCTTC,CASSSAGGDGYTF
TRBV7-9,-,TRBJ2-5,few,TGTGCCAGCAGCTACCGGGGCACACAAGAGACCCAGTACTTC,CASSYRGTQETQYF
TRBV20-1,-,TRBJ2-2,few,TGCAGTGTATCCGGGGGTCGCACCGGGGAGCTGTTTTTT,CSVSGGRTGELFF
TRBV7-8,-,TRBJ2-2,few,TGTGCCAGCAGCTTAATAGGACAGCTTATTAAGAACACCGGGGAGCTGTTTTTT,CASSLIGQLIKNTGELFF
TRBV9,-,TRBJ2-3,-,TGTGCCAGCAGCGTAGGAGGATTAGGGTTGGCAGATACGCAGTATTTT,CASSVGGLGLADTQYF
TRBV2,-,TRBJ2-5,many,TGTGCCAGCAGTGAAGCAGGGCTGGACTTC,CASSEAGLDF
TRBV6-4,TRBD1,TRBJ2-3,many,TGTGCCAGCAGTTGGACAGGCGGCACAGATACGCAGTATTTT,CASSWTGGTDTQYF
TRBV6-4,TRBD2,TRBJ2-3,few,TGTGCCAGCAGTAAGGGACTAGCGGGAACAGATACGCAGTATTTT,CASSKGLAGTDTQYF
TRBV20-1,TRBD2,TRBJ2-1,-,TGCAGTGCTGACTCCAGCGGGGGGGCACATGAGCAGTTCTTC,CSADSSGGAHEQFF
TRBV11-2,TRBD1,TRBJ2-3,few,TGTGCCAGCAGCCGGATTTTACAGGGGTCCCCCGCAGATACGCAGTATTTT,CASSRILQGSPADTQYF
TRBV18,-,TRBJ2-5,-,TGTGCCAGCTCACCACCGGATAGGAGCAGGGAGACCCAGTACTTC,CASSPPDRSRETQYF
TRBV6-5,TRBD1,TRBJ1-1,many,TGTGCCAGCACCTTACAGGGGGCCGGCACTGAAGCTTTCTTT,CASTLQGAGTEAFF
TRBV5-1,-,TRBJ2-1,-,TGCGCCAGCAGCTTGGCTCCCGGGGGAGGTGAGCAGTTCTTC,CASSLAPGGGEQFF
TRBV10-3,TRBD1,TRBJ1-6,few,TGTGCCATCAGTGGAAGGACAGGGGACAGCTCACCCCTCCACTTT,CAISGRTGDSSPLHF
TRBV2,-,TRBJ1-5,few,TGTGCCAGCAGTGGGGGCTTTCCCAGCAATCAGCCCCAGCATTTT,CASSGGFPSNQPQHF
TRBV2,-,TRBJ2-7,many,TGTGCCAGCAGACAGGAGGACAAAGTCGCCGAGCAGTACTTC,CASRQEDKVAEQYF
TRBV3-1,-,TRBJ2-7,many,TGTGCCAGCAGCCCCGATCGCTACGAGCAGTACTTC,CASSPDRYEQYF